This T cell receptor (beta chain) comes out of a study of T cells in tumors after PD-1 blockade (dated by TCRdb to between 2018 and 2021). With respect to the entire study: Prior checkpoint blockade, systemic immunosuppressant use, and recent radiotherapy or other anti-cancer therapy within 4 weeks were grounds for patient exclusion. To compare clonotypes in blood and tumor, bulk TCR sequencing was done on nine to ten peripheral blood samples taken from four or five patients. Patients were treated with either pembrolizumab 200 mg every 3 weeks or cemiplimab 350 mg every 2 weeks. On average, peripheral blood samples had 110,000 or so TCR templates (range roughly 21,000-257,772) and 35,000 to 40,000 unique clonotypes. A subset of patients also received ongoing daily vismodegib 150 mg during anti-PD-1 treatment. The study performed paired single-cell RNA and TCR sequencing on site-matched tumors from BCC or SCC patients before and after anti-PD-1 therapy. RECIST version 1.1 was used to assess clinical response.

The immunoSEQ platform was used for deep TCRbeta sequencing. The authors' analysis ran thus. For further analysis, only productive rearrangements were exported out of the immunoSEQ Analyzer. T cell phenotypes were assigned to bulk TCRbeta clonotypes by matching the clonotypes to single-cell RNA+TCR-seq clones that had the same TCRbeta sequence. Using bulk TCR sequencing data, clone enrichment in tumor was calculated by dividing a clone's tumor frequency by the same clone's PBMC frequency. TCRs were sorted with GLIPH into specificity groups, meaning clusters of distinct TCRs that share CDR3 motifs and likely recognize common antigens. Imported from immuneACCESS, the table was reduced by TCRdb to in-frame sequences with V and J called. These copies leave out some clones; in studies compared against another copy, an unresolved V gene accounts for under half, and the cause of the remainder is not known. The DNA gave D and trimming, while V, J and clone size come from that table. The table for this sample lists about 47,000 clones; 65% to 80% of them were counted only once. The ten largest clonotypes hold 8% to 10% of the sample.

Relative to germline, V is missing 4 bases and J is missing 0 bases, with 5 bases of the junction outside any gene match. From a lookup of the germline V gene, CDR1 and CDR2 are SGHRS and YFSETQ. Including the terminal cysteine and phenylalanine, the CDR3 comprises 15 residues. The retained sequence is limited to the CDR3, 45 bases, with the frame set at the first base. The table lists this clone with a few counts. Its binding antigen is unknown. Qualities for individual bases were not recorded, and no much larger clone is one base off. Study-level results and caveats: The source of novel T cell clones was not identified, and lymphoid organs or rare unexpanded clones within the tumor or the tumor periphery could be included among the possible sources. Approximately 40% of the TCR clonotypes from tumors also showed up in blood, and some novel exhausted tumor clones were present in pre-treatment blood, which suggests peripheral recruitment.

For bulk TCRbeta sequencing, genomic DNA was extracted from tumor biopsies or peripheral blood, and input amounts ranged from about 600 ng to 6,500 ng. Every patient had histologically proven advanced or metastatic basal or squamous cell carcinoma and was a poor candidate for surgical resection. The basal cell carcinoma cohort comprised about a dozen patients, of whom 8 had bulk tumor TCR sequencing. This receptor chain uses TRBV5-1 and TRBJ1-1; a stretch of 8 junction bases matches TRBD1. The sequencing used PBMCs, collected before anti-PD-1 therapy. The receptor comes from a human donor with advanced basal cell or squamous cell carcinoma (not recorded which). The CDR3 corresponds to CASSQGQVMNTEAFF. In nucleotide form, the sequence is TGCGCCAGCAGCCAGGGACAGGTGATGAACACTGAAGCTTTCTTT.